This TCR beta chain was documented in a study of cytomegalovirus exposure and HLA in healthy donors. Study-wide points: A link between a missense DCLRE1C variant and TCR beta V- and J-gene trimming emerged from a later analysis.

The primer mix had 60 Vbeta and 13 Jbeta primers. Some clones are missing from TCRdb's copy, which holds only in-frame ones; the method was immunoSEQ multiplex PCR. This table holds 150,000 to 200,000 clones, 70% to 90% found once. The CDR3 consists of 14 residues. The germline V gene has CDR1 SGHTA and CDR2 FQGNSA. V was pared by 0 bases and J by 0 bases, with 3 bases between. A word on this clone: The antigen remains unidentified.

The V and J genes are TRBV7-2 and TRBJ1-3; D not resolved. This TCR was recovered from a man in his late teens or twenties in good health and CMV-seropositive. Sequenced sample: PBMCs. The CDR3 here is CASSLARSGNTIYF. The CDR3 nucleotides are TGTGCCAGCAGCTTAGCTCGCTCTGGAAACACCATATATTTT.